This paragraph reports one TCR beta chain. A junction boundary mismatches the germline segment, possibly from a read error. This record belongs to a study of shared clonotypes between healthy human individuals. Germline V gives CDR1 SSHAT, CDR2 FNYEAQ (reference sequence). The CDR3 runs to 14 residues. The method was immunoSEQ multiplex PCR; TCRdb's version includes in-frame clones alone and lacks a portion of them. The repertoire consists of about 2 million clones, with 90% to 95% occurring once and the leading ten covering 0.1% to 0.15%. The source of this sequence is a man in his late teens or twenties in good health. The source material was naive CD4+ T cells sorted from blood. Indicated subset: CD45RA+ positively selected. This rearrangement joins TRBV7-7 to TRBJ2-2; the D is unclear. This CDR3 is CASSLAQGTGELFF. Written as DNA, the CDR3 is TGTGCTAGCAGCTTAGCCCAAGGCACCGGGGAGCTGTTTTTT.